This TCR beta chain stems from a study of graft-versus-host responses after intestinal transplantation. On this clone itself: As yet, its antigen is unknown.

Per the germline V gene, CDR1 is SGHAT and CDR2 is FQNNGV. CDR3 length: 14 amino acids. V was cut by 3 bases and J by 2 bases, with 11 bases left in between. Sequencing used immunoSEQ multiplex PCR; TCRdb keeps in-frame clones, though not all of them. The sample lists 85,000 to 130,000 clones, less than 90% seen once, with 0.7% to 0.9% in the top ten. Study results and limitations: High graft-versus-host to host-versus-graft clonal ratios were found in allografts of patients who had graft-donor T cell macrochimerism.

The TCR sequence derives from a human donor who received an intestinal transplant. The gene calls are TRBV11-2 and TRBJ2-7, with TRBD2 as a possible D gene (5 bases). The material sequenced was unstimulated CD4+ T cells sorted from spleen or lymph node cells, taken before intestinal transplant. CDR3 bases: TGTGCCAGCAGCTTCTACGGGAATCCCTACGAGCAGTACTTC. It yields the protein CASSFYGNPYEQYF.